The present entry profiles one T cell receptor (beta chain) with its context. What it recognizes is unknown. TCR beta CDR3 regions were amplified from RNA. TCR CDR3 underwent first-round RT-PCR with the HTBI primer set. TCRdb re-analysed the multiplex PCR reads in MiXCR, keeping a single row per CDR3 protein. This table has about 600,000 distinct CDR3 sequences, 16% appearing once. This sample stems from a study of T cells in Graves' hyperthyroidism and ophthalmopathy. Study background: Blood from the periphery was taken at initial diagnosis, before any treatment. Study results and limitations: A model of 13 V-J pairs discriminated ophthalmopathy from stable hyperthyroidism.

For ophthalmopathy patients, the Clinical Activity Score was at least 3 and the NOSPECS grade at least 4; duration was under 3 months. The PBMCs were sourced from fresh peripheral blood (around 10 ml). The receptor was isolated from a woman aged 40 to 50 with Graves' ophthalmopathy. The sample taken for sequencing was blood.

The CDR3, as DNA: TGTGCCATCAGAGACGACAGGGTCACTGAAGCTTTCTTT. Its protein is CAIRDDRVTEAFF. The V gene is TRBV10-3, the J gene TRBJ1-1; 7 positions agree with TRBD1. The CDR3 is 13 residues long. The ends lost 6 bases at V and 4 bases at J; junction bases unmatched: 5. The germline CDR1 and CDR2 sequences are ENHRY and SYGVKD.